These 18 T cell receptor beta chains came from one sample sequenced in a study of CD8+ T cells in alopecia areata. cDNA serving as the sequencing template came from extracted, reverse transcribed RNA. TCRdb's copy holds only in-frame clones and misses some; the assay was immunoSEQ multiplex PCR. This table has around 170,000 clones, 40% to 65% appearing once. As to treatment: oral pan-JAK inhibitor, 5-10 mg twice daily. Sequencing used CD8+ T cells sorted from blood, obtained around week 54, from a patient treated with tofacitinib. These receptors were taken from a human donor with alopecia areata.

This clone was seen only a few times. CDR3 sequence (DNA): TGTGCCACCAGCGGACCCGGGACAGCCTTTAGCAATCAGCCCCAGCATTTT. This encodes CATSGPGTAFSNQPQHF. The rearrangement links TRBV15 to TRBJ1-5, with 7 nucleotides matching TRBD1. The ends lost 5 bases at V and 0 bases at J; junction bases unmatched: 10. Germline loops: CDR1 LNHNV, CDR2 YYDKDF (reference sequence). The length of the CDR3 is 17 residues.

In this sample, this clone turned up a few times. The chain couples TRBV29-1 to TRBJ1-2, with D hard to call. The germline V gene encodes CDR1 SQVTM and CDR2 ANQGSEA. This CDR3 region has 12 residues. Between the trimmed V and J ends, which lost 3 bases and 8 bases, there was a span of 13 bases. Here the CDR3 reads CSVEARIGGYTF. The CDR3 DNA sequence: TGCAGCGTTGAGGCCCGGATCGGGGGCTACACCTTC.

There are a few counts of this clone. The chain joins TRBV30 to TRBJ1-2; 9 bases are shared with TRBD1. Germline V gives CDR1 GTSNPN, CDR2 SVGIG (reference sequence). V trimming: 5 bases; J trimming: 6 bases; junction bases outside the gene matches: 4. The CDR3 is 12 residues long. The DNA for the CDR3 is TGTGCCTGGCCGGGACAGGGAGATGGCTACACCTTC. Protein: CAWPGQGDGYTF.

The CDR3 reads CASSTTGAGYTF. Written as DNA, the CDR3 is TGTGCCAGCAGCACCACAGGGGCTGGCTACACCTTC. The V gene is TRBV9, the J gene TRBJ1-2; 7 nucleotides align to TRBD1. This CDR3 contains 12 residues. V lost 4 bases, J lost 7 bases, and 4 bases stayed unmatched. Germline lookup yields CDR1 SGDLS and CDR2 YYNGEE.

The rearrangement links TRBV27 to TRBJ1-5, with D perhaps matching TRBD1 (5 bases). The ends were cut back, 3 bases at V and 6 bases at J, with 9 bases in the middle. CDR3 length: 13 residues. Germline V gives CDR1 MNHEY, CDR2 SMNVEV (reference sequence). The CDR3 bases are TGTGCCAGCAGTTTGACAGCGGGTCAGCCCCAGCATTTT. This sequence encodes CASSLTAGQPQHF.

The V and J genes are TRBV27 and TRBJ2-2; unclear D gene. The germline V and J ends were trimmed by 3 bases and 6 bases, with 5 bases remaining between them. Per germline, CDR1 MNHEY and CDR2 SMNVEV (reference sequence). The CDR3 totals 12 residues. The CDR3 protein is CASSLASGELFF. In nucleotides, the CDR3 is TGTGCCAGCAGTTTGGCGTCCGGGGAGCTGTTTTTT.

The genes are TRBV7-9 and TRBJ2-7; D is perhaps TRBD1 (5 bases). Trimming removed 5 bases from V and 2 bases from J, with 13 bases in between. The CDR3 spans 14 residues. Germline CDR1 is SEHNR and CDR2 is FQNEAQ (reference sequence). CDR3 sequence: CASSLRDRAYEQYF. The CDR3, as DNA: TGTGCCAGCAGCCTCCGTGACAGAGCCTACGAGCAGTACTTC. Full variable domain (outside the CDR3, taken from reference TRBV7-9 and TRBJ2-7): DTGVSQNPRHKITKRGQNVTFRCDPISEHNRLYWYRQTLGQGPEFLTYFQNEAQLEKSRLLSDRFSAERPKGSFSTLEIQRTEQGDSAMYLCASSLRDRAYEQYFGPGTRLTVT.

The chain employs TRBV30 and TRBJ1-4; D not certain. V lost 2 bases and J lost 2, with 9 bases in between. Germline CDR1 is GTSNPN and CDR2 is SVGIG (reference sequence). The CDR3 consists of 14 residues. CDR3 nucleotide sequence: TGTGCCTGGAGTCTAGGGTTGACTAATGAAAAACTGTTTTTT. It is translated as CAWSLGLTNEKLFF.

This clone was recorded once. The chain carries TRBV5-1 and TRBJ2-5; D remains ambiguous. The CDR3 spans 13 residues. Trimming removed 0 bases from V and 5 bases from J, with 8 bases in between. Germline values: CDR1 SGHRS, CDR2 YFSETQ. In DNA, the CDR3 is TGCGCCAGCAGCTTGGCCCGCCCCGAGACCCAGTACTTC. Translation: CASSLARPETQYF.

The chain recombines TRBV5-4 with TRBJ2-3; perhaps TRBD2 as D (6 bases). Germline V gene lookup returns CDR1 SGHNT and CDR2 YYREEE (reference sequence). Trimming cost V 0 bases and J 5 bases, with 13 bases left between them. The CDR3 length is 15 residues. The CDR3 coding sequence is TGTGCCAGCAGCTTGGGTCAACTAGCCGTAGATACGCAGTATTTT. It encodes CASSLGQLAVDTQYF.

The V gene is TRBV4-3, the J gene TRBJ2-7, with 8 bases aligning to TRBD1. The V gene's germline CDR1 is LGHNA and CDR2 YSLEER. V was clipped by 1 base and J by 3 bases; unmatched bases: 8. The CDR3 runs to 16 residues. CDR3 DNA sequence: TGCGCCAGCAGCCAAGCCGCCGTGGACAGGGACTACGAGCAGTACTTC. Amino acids: CASSQAAVDRDYEQYF.

This clone appeared a few times. The rearrangement links TRBV30 to TRBJ1-4; D is unresolved. This CDR3 region has 12 residues. The V end lost 2 bases, the J end lost 2 bases, and 3 bases lay between the germline ends. The germline V gene encodes CDR1 GTSNPN and CDR2 SVGIG (reference sequence). This CDR3 reads CAWSNTNEKLFF. The CDR3 DNA reads as TGTGCCTGGAGTAATACTAATGAAAAACTGTTTTTT.

The chain combines TRBV7-3 with TRBJ1-2; 7 bases map to TRBD1. Losses at the gene ends were 1 base for V and 8 bases for J; bases not matched to a gene: 4. Germline CDR1 SGHTA, CDR2 FQGTGA. The CDR3 runs to 13 residues. In DNA, the CDR3 is TGTGCCAGCAGCTTAAGACAGGGAGGAGGCTACACCTTC. Its protein is CASSLRQGGGYTF.

V usage is TRBV13 and J usage is TRBJ2-7; 8 bases are shared with TRBD1. Germline V gene data show CDR1 as PRHDT and CDR2 as FYEKMQ (reference sequence). With 4 bases clipped from V and 5 bases from J, the junction kept 4 bases outside the gene matches. The CDR3 sequence is 13 residues long. In nucleotides, the CDR3 is TGTGCCAGCAGCTCAGGGGGCGCAGACGAGCAGTACTTC. Residues: CASSSGGADEQYF.

This clone appeared a few times. V is TRBV7-8 and J is TRBJ2-5; TRBD2 matches 7 bases. There are 16 residues in the CDR3. Per germline, CDR1 SGHVS and CDR2 FQNEAQ. V was clipped by 5 bases and J by 5 bases; unmatched bases: 14. CDR3 DNA: TGTGCCAGCAGCCCTGACCGGACTAGGAGTCTGGAGACCCAGTACTTC. This sequence encodes CASSPDRTRSLETQYF.

The J gene is TRBJ1-5, the V gene TRBV7-9, with D hard to call. Germline V gives CDR1 SEHNR, CDR2 FQNEAQ (reference sequence). V lost 0 bases and J 2 bases, leaving 8 bases between the germline ends. The CDR3 is 15 residues long. The CDR3 sequence is CASSLAEPGNQPQHF. The CDR3 nucleotides read TGTGCCAGCAGCTTAGCGGAACCGGGCAATCAGCCCCAGCATTTT.

This clone was counted a few times. The chain uses TRBV2 and TRBJ2-6, with no clear D. The CDR3 consists of 12 residues. V was pared by 1 base and J by 6 bases, with 1 base between. The germline CDR1 and CDR2 sequences are SNHLY and FYNNEI. Here the CDR3 DNA reads TGTGCCAGCAGTGAAGTGGCCAACGTCCTGACTTTC. Translating gives CASSEVANVLTF.

This chain links TRBV27 with TRBJ2-7; TRBD1 matches 8 bases. Germline trimming cut 6 bases from V and 7 bases from J; bases unmatched to any gene: 11. Germline V gene sequence: CDR1 MNHEY, CDR2 SMNVEV (reference sequence). The CDR3 covers 14 residues. CDR3 coding DNA: TGTGCCAGCAGATTCCTTCAGGGGGCGGGAGAGCAGTACTTC. Translated: CASRFLQGAGEQYF.